The clone carrying this TCR beta chain was counted between two and nine times. No antigen is known for it. This sample was included in a study of response to subunit inactivated influenza vaccine. Points from the study as a whole: It was the authors' suggestion that each seasonal influenza vaccination recruits few new T cells.

TCRdb independently ran MiXCR on the RT-PCR reads; one entry per CDR3 protein. Of 650,000 to 700,000 distinct CDR3 sequences in the sample, less than 20% were seen once. Trimming shortened V by 7 bases and J by 4 bases, and 11 bases separated the two germline ends. The CDR3 consists of 13 residues. CDR1 and CDR2 (germline): MDHEN, SYDVKM. The V gene is TRBV28, the J gene TRBJ1-5; D remains unclear. The receptor's source is a man aged 50-60 years who received an inactivated influenza vaccine. The sequenced sample was PBMCs from blood, obtained 12 days after vaccination. CDR3 residues: CASIPDFNQPQHF. Here the CDR3 DNA reads TGTGCCAGCATCCCGGACTTTAATCAGCCCCAGCATTTT.